This TCR beta chain was recorded in a study of beta chain features in type 1 diabetes. Overall study findings and caveats: Researchers report that Type 1 diabetes patients had moderately but significantly shorter TCRB CDR3s across all four CD4+ subsets.

Trimming removed 2 bases from V and 3 bases from J, with 13 bases in between. The CDR3 totals 15 residues. This clone appeared a few times. Antigen specificity is unknown. Each sorted population was over 98% pure. The investigators reverse transcribed all of the isolated RNA, so they sequenced expressed TCRB transcripts. TCRdb's table, derived via immunoSEQ multiplex PCR, lists solely in-frame clones and lacks some. Counted here are hundreds of thousands of clones, more than 12% occurring once; the ten biggest clones make up just under 0.04%. The receptor was derived from a man younger than 35 with type 1 diabetes. The chain combines TRBV23-1 with TRBJ2-5; weak D call: TRBD1 (5 bases). TRBV23-1 is an ORF for which the function is uncertain. Sequenced: naive CD4+ T cells from blood. CDR3 nucleotides: TGCGCCAGCAGTCAAGTGGTAATAGGGGAAGAGACCCAGTACTTC. Its translation is CASSQVVIGEETQYF.